This TCR beta chain stems from a study of response to subunit inactivated influenza vaccine. Whole-study findings and limits: A suggestion made by the authors is that each seasonal influenza vaccination recruits few new T cells.

Using its own MiXCR run on the RT-PCR reads, TCRdb lists one record per CDR3 protein. Here the sample spans 800,000 or so distinct CDR3 sequences, about 20% being singletons. The sample holds a few counts of this clonotype. Its antigen is still unknown. This CDR3 region has 14 residues. V was cut by 0 bases and J by 0 bases, with 8 bases left in between. CDR1 is DFQATT, CDR2 SNEGSKA, per germline (reference sequence). The V call is TRBV20-1, the J call TRBJ1-2; D remains unclear. Sequencing was performed on PBMCs from blood, taken 5 days after vaccination. This TCR was sampled from a man between 50 and 59 years old who received an inactivated influenza vaccine. CDR3 DNA: TGCAGTGCTAGAGATGTAGTGGCTAACTATGGCTACACCTTC. It codes for CSARDVVANYGYTF.